Listed here are 3 T cell receptor beta chains from one sample, sequenced in a study of blood T cell repertoires in COVID-19. Here immunoSEQ multiplex PCR was the method, and the copy in TCRdb shows in-frame clones only, minus some. Of roughly 70,000 clones in the sample, about 88% were seen once. Sequenced input: peripheral blood. The receptors shown here come from a human donor in a cohort sampled during active COVID-19.

The rearrangement links TRBV29-1 to TRBJ1-2, with TRBD1 as a possible D gene (6 bases). The V gene's germline CDR1 is SQVTM and CDR2 ANQGSEA. This CDR3 spans 14 amino acids. V was trimmed by 2 bases and J by 2 bases, leaving 12 bases between them. The CDR3 DNA follows: TGCAGCGTTGAAAGATGGGGGCAGAACTATGGCTACACCTTC. As protein: CSVERWGQNYGYTF.

The CDR3 bases are TGTGCCAGCAGGACCGGGACACCTAACTATGGCTACACCTTC. It translates to CASRTGTPNYGYTF. This rearrangement joins TRBV27 to TRBJ1-2; possible D gene TRBD1, 6 bases. In germline, CDR1 is MNHEY, CDR2 SMNVEV (reference sequence). Trimming removed 6 bases from V and 0 bases from J, with 11 bases in between. The CDR3 runs to 14 residues.

V gene TRBV21-1 combines with J gene TRBJ1-3; TRBD1 is the table's D call, not checked against the DNA. TRBV21-1 is annotated as a pseudogene. The CDR3 has 18 residues. DNA of the CDR3: TGTGCCAGCAGCAAAGAAGAGACAGGGGCAATCTCTGGAAACACCATATATTTT. Protein: CASSKEETGAISGNTIYF.